This is a list of T cell receptor beta chains from one sample in a study of cytomegalovirus exposure and HLA in healthy donors. The assay was immunoSEQ multiplex PCR, and TCRdb's table has in-frame clones only and misses some. This repertoire includes approximately 30,000 clones. Sequenced sample: PBMCs. These receptors were collected from a middle-aged woman in good health and CMV-seropositive. Each CDR3 is given with its conserved first and last residue. D genes are given only for firm matches.

j_gene,d_gene,v_gene,CDR3aa,CDR3nt
TRBJ2-3,TRBD1,TRBV5-1,CASSRDREVGTDTQYF,TGCGCCAGCAGTCGAGACAGGGAAGTTGGGACAGATACGCAGTATTTT
TRBJ2-7,TRBD2,TRBV7-8,CASSRTSGSIEQYF,TGTGCCAGCAGCCGGACTAGCGGGAGCATCGAGCAGTACTTC
TRBJ2-3,.,TRBV25-1,CASSESPYGAISTDTQYF,TGTGCCAGCAGTGAATCACCCTATGGGGCGATATCCACAGATACGCAGTATTTT
TRBJ2-7,.,TRBV18,CASSPRRPRGWDYEQYF,TGTGCCAGCTCACCAAGGCGCCCCCGGGGGTGGGACTACGAGCAGTACTTC
TRBJ1-1,.,TRBV4-3,CASSQDISFEAFF,TGCGCCAGCAGCCAAGATATTAGTTTCGAAGCTTTCTTT
TRBJ2-1,.,TRBV15,CATKRDGRMNEQFF,TGTGCCACCAAACGAGACGGGAGAATGAATGAGCAGTTCTTC
TRBJ2-7,.,TRBV6-5,CASSRNQGYEQYF,TGTGCCAGCAGCCGCAATCAGGGATACGAGCAGTACTTC
TRBJ2-6,TRBD1,TRBV9,CASSGAGTGGVSSGANVLTF,TGTGCCAGCAGCGGAGCCGGGACAGGGGGCGTAAGCTCTGGGGCCAACGTCCTGACTTTC
TRBJ2-1,TRBD1,TRBV19,CASSAQTGAGEQFF,TGTGCCAGTAGTGCGCAGACAGGGGCGGGGGAGCAGTTCTTC
TRBJ2-5,.,TRBV15,CATSASQGIWKTQYF,TGTGCCACCAGCGCCTCACAGGGTATTTGGAAGACCCAGTACTTC
TRBJ2-2,.,TRBV18,CASSLQDTGELFF,TGTGCCAGCTCCCTACAGGACACCGGGGAGCTGTTTTTT
TRBJ2-7,TRBD1,TRBV6-6,CASSSTGDRAHEQYF,TGTGCCAGCAGTTCCACAGGGGACAGGGCCCACGAGCAGTACTTC
TRBJ1-1,.,TRBV5-4,CASSLGRGTEAFF,TGTGCCAGCAGCTTGGGTCGCGGAACTGAAGCTTTCTTT
TRBJ2-7,.,TRBV27,CASLVSAYEQYF,TGTGCCAGTTTAGTGAGCGCCTACGAGCAGTACTTC
TRBJ1-3,.,TRBV29-1,CSVGEGPPSGNTIYF,TGCAGCGTAGGGGAGGGACCCCCCTCTGGAAACACCATATATTTT
TRBJ2-1,.,TRBV4-3,CASSQDRSELTGDNEQFF,TGCGCCAGCAGCCAAGACCGATCGGAGCTTACGGGTGACAATGAGCAGTTCTTC
TRBJ2-7,TRBD1,TRBV6-1,CASSDRDRWNEQYF,TGTGCCAGCAGTGACCGGGACAGGTGGAACGAGCAGTACTTC
TRBJ2-7,TRBD2,TRBV12-5,CASGNLGGGEQYF,TGTGCTAGTGGTAACTTGGGGGGGGGCGAGCAGTACTTC
TRBJ1-2,TRBD1,TRBV6-1,CASRQLDRGPGYTF,TGTGCCAGCAGACAATTGGACAGGGGGCCTGGCTACACCTTC
TRBJ2-7,.,TRBV5-6,CASSSSSYEQYF,TGTGCCAGCAGCTCCAGTTCCTACGAGCAGTACTTC
TRBJ2-5,TRBD2,TRBV4-1,CASSRGGVETQYF,TGCGCCAGCAGCCGGGGGGGAGTAGAGACCCAGTACTTC
TRBJ2-5,TRBD2,TRBV18,CASYTGTSSTPYQETQYF,TGTGCCAGCTACACCGGGACTAGTTCCACCCCATACCAAGAGACCCAGTACTTC